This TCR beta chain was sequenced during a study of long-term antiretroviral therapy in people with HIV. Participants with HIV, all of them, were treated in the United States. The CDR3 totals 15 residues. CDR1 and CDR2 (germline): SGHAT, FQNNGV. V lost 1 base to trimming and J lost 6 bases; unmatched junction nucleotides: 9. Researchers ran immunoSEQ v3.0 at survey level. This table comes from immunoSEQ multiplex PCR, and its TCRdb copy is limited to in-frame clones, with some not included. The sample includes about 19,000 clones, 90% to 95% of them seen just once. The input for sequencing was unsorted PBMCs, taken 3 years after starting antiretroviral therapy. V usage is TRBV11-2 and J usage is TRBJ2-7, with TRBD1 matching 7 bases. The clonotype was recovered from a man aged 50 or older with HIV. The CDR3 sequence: CASSLGYGAGGEQYF. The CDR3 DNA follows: TGTGCCAGCAGCTTAGGGTATGGGGCAGGGGGCGAGCAGTACTTC.